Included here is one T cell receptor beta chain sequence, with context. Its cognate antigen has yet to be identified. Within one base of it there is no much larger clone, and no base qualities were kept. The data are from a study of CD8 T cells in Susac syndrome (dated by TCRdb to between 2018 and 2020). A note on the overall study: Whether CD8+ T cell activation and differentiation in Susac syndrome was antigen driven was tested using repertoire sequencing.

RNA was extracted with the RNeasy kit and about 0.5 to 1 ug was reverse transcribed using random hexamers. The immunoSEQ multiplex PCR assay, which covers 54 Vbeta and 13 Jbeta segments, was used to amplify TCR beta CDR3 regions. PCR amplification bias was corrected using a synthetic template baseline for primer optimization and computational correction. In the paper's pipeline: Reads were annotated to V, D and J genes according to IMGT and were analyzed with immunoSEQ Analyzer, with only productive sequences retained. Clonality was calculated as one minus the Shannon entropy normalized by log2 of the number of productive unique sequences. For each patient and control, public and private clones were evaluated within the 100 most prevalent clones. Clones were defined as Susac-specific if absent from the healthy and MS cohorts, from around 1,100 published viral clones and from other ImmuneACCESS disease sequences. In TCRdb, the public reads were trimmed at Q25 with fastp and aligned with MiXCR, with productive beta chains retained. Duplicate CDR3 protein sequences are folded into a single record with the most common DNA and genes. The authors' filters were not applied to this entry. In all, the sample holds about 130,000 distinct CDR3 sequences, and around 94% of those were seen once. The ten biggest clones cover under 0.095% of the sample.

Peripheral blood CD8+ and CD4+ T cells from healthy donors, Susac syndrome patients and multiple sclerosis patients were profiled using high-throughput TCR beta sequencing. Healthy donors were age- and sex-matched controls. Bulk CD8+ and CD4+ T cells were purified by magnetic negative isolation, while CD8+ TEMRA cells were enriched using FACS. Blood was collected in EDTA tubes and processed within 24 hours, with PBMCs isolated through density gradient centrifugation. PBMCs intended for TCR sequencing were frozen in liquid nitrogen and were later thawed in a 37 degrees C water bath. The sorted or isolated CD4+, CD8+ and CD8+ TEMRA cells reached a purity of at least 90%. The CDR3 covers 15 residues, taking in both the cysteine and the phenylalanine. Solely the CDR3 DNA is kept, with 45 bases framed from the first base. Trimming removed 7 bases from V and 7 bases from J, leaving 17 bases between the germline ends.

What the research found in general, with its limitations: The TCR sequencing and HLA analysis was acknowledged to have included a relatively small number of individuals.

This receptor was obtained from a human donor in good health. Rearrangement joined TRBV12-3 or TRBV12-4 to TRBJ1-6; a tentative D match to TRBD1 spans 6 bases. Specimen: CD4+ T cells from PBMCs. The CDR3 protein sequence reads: CASTSGGTRNSPLHF. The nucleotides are TGTGCCAGCACCTCCGGAGGGACAAGGAATTCACCCCTCCACTTT.